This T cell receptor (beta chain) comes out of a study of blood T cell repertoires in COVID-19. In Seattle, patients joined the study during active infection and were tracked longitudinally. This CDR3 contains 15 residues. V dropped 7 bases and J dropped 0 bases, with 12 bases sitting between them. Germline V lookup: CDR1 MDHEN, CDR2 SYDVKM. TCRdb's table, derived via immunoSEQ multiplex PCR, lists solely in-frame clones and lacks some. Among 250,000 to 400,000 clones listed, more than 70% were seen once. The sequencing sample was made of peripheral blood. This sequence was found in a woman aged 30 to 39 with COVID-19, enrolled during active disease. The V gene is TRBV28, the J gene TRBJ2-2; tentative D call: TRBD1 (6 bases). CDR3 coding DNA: TGTGCCAGCACCCCAAGACAGGCGAACACCGGGGAGCTGTTTTTT. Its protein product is CASTPRQANTGELFF. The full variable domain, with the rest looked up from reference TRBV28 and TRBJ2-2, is DVKVTQSSRYLVKRTGEKVFLECVQDMDHENMFWYRQDPGLGLRLIYFSYDVKMKEKGDIPEGYSVSREKKERFSLILESASTNQTSMYLCASTPRQANTGELFFGEGSRLTVL.